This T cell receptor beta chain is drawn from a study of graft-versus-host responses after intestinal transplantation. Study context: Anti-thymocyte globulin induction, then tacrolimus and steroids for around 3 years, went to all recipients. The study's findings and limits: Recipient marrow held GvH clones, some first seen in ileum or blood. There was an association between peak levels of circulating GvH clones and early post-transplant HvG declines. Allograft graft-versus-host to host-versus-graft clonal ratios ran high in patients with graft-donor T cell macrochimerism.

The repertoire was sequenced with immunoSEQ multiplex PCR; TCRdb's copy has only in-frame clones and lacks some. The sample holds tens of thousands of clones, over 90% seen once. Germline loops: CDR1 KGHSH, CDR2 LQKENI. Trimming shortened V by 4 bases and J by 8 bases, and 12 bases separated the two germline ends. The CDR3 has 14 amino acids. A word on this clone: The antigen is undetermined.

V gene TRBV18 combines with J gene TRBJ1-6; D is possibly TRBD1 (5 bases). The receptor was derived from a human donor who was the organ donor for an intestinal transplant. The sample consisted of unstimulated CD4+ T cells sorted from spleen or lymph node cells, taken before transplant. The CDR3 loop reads CASSQGTAYSPLHF. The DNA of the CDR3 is TGTGCCAGCTCACAGGGGACGGCCTATTCACCCCTCCACTTT.